This T cell receptor (beta chain) derives from a study of beta chain features in type 1 diabetes. Isolated RNA was reverse transcribed in full, so expressed TCRB transcripts were sequenced. Reads averaged approximately 920,000 for stem cell-like memory T cell samples. Sequenced by immunoSEQ multiplex PCR; TCRdb stores in-frame clones only, minus some. This table holds 20,000 to 25,000 clones, 68% found once. A heparinised blood draw that averaged about 110 mL was obtained once from each donor. The authors obtained over 98% purity in all sorted populations. Broader study findings: Moderately but significantly shorter TCRB CDR3s were found in Type 1 diabetes patients in all four CD4+ subsets. Comparison showed that naive, central memory and Treg TCRB repertoires appeared more similar among patients than among healthy donors.

As concerns this clone: What it recognizes is unknown.

Per the germline V gene, CDR1 is MDHEN and CDR2 is SYDVKM. Between the trimmed V and J ends, which lost 2 bases and 7 bases, there was a span of 12 bases. This CDR3 has 15 amino acids. This TCR derives from a woman between 40 and 50 years old with type 1 diabetes. Sequenced material: stem cell memory CD4+ T cells from blood. V usage is TRBV28 and J usage is TRBJ1-6; tentative D call: TRBD1 (6 bases). The DNA of the CDR3 is TGTGCCAGCAGTTTAATCCGGCAGGGGAATTCACCCCTCCACTTT. Encoded protein: CASSLIRQGNSPLHF.